The 5 T cell receptor beta chains in this list originate from one sample, sequenced in a study of blood T cell repertoires in COVID-19. Clones were read by immunoSEQ multiplex PCR, and TCRdb kept only the in-frame ones, dropping some. The sample shows roughly 170,000 clones, approximately 82% of them seen only once. The sequencing input was PBMCs or T cells enriched from blood (not recorded which). These receptors all come from a woman aged 45-65 years who had recovered from COVID-19.

The sample holds a few counts of this clone. CDR3 in DNA: TGTGCCAGCTCACCAGAAGGGACAGGGGCCTACGAGCAGTACGTC. This sequence encodes CASSPEGTGAYEQYV. The rearrangement links TRBV18 to TRBJ2-7, with TRBD1 matching over 10 bases. CDR3 length: 15 amino acids. With V trimmed by 2 bases and J by 2 bases, 3 bases remained unmatched. The germline CDR1 and CDR2 sequences are KGHSH and LQKENI.

V usage is TRBV7-2 and J usage is TRBJ1-6, with TRBD1 matching 7 bases. V lost 1 base, J lost 10 bases, and 7 bases stayed unmatched. The CDR3 sequence is 15 residues long. Germline V gene data show CDR1 as SGHTA and CDR2 as FQGNSA. Written as DNA, the CDR3 is TGTGCCAGCAGCTTAGGACCGACAGGGAACTCACCCCTCCACTTT. It codes for CASSLGPTGNSPLHF.

The gene calls are TRBV30 and TRBJ2-1; TRBD2 agrees at 9 bases. The CDR3 extends over 13 amino acids. Germline loops: CDR1 GTSNPN, CDR2 SVGIG (reference sequence). The ends lost 7 bases at V and 9 bases at J; junction bases unmatched: 10. The CDR3, as DNA: TGTGCCTACGGTAGCGGGAGTGGTAGTGAGCAGTTCTTC. It encodes CAYGSGSGSEQFF.

This chain uses TRBV5-1 with TRBJ1-4; D is perhaps TRBD1 (6 bases). The CDR3 contains 15 residues. In germline, CDR1 is SGHRS, CDR2 YFSETQ. V lost 1 base, J lost 8 bases, and 15 bases lay in between. The CDR3 loop reads CASSLWAGGGEKLFF. CDR3 nucleotide sequence: TGCGCCAGCAGCTTGTGGGCCGGCGGGGGCGAAAAACTGTTTTTT.

Comment on this clone: A junction end diverges from the germline sequence, so it may reflect a read error. The rearrangement uses TRBV29-1 and TRBJ1-2; D is perhaps TRBD1 (6 bases). This CDR3 is 9 amino acids long. Germline CDR1 and CDR2: SQVTM and ANQGSEA. In nucleotides, the CDR3 is TGCAGCGTTTTGAGGACAGCCCCCTTC. Its protein product is CSVLRTAPF. Full variable domain (rest looked up from reference TRBV29-1 and TRBJ1-2): SAVISQKPSRDICQRGTSLTIQCQVDSQVTMMFWYRQQPGQSLTLIATANQGSEATYESGFVIDKFPISRPNLTFSTLTVSNMSPEDSSIYLCSVLRTAPFGSGTRLTVV.